This is a list of T cell receptor beta chains from one sample in a study of technical replicates of blood from several donors. The assay was immunoSEQ multiplex PCR, and TCRdb's table has in-frame clones only and misses some. The sample shows some 87,000 clones, approximately 97% of them seen only once. Sequencing was performed on T cells isolated from PBMCs. These receptor sequences come from a human donor in good health. Both conserved end residues are part of each CDR3. The order of the fields is V gene, D gene, CDR3 protein. A D gene is named only where the DNA matches it firmly.

V gene: TRBV7-8
D gene: -
CDR3 protein: CASSLEGNYGYTF

V gene: TRBV5-6
D gene: -
CDR3 protein: CASSLASDTYTDTQYF

V gene: TRBV5-1
D gene: TRBD1
CDR3 protein: CASSWDRGTDTQYF

V gene: TRBV28
D gene: TRBD2
CDR3 protein: CASRAGGIETQYF

V gene: TRBV28
D gene: -
CDR3 protein: CASSWTLPNEKLFF

V gene: TRBV29-1
D gene: -
CDR3 protein: CSHPGEFPFEAFF

V gene: TRBV5-1
D gene: TRBD1
CDR3 protein: CASSFLQGAYEQYF

V gene: TRBV6-5
D gene: -
CDR3 protein: CASSYHPRVNTEAFF

V gene: TRBV27
D gene: -
CDR3 protein: CASSFNRWETQYF

V gene: TRBV6-6
D gene: TRBD1
CDR3 protein: CASRGQGATGEKLFF

V gene: TRBV27
D gene: -
CDR3 protein: CASTAGRYNEQFF

V gene: TRBV6-1
D gene: TRBD1
CDR3 protein: CASSVTTGTVEKLFF

V gene: TRBV7-9
D gene: -
CDR3 protein: CASSLSLGQEAFF

V gene: TRBV27
D gene: TRBD1
CDR3 protein: CASTQGVAYGYTF

V gene: TRBV2
D gene: TRBD1
CDR3 protein: CASRVQGATYEQYF

V gene: TRBV28
D gene: -
CDR3 protein: CASSLAGWKLFF

V gene: TRBV30
D gene: TRBD1
CDR3 protein: CAFTTGQEEKLFF

V gene: TRBV27
D gene: TRBD1
CDR3 protein: CASSLWTGTGGSGANVLTF

V gene: TRBV4-1
D gene: TRBD1
CDR3 protein: CASTRGPGGSYEQYF

V gene: TRBV19
D gene: -
CDR3 protein: CASSSEETQYF

V gene: TRBV2
D gene: -
CDR3 protein: CASSDSMPQETQYF

V gene: TRBV6-5
D gene: TRBD1
CDR3 protein: CASSYYQGASYEQYF

V gene: TRBV27
D gene: TRBD2
CDR3 protein: CASSGWTSEYGQFF

V gene: TRBV5-6
D gene: -
CDR3 protein: CASRPAGAHYEQYF

V gene: TRBV9
D gene: TRBD1
CDR3 protein: CASSVVGTGFYEQYF

V gene: TRBV19
D gene: TRBD1
CDR3 protein: CASSMLGQGNEQYF

V gene: TRBV27
D gene: TRBD1
CDR3 protein: CASSLSNLPDRRNLGTQYF

V gene: TRBV5-1
D gene: TRBD2
CDR3 protein: CASSLDLAASYEQYF

V gene: TRBV11-3
D gene: TRBD2
CDR3 protein: CASSGELAEELNTQYF

V gene: TRBV6-1
D gene: -
CDR3 protein: CASSEFRLTEQYF

V gene: TRBV7-9
D gene: TRBD1
CDR3 protein: CASTLQGNGYTF

V gene: TRBV19
D gene: -
CDR3 protein: CASIRANSGNTIYF

V gene: TRBV6-5
D gene: TRBD1
CDR3 protein: CASSWDRGTEAFF

V gene: TRBV6-5
D gene: -
CDR3 protein: CASSYNGITYEQYF

V gene: TRBV6-6
D gene: -
CDR3 protein: CASRTNRVSNQPQHF

V gene: TRBV2
D gene: -
CDR3 protein: CASMQGSSYNEQFF

V gene: TRBV28
D gene: -
CDR3 protein: CASRMTDLGNTIYF

V gene: TRBV9
D gene: -
CDR3 protein: CASSVGPEETQYF

V gene: TRBV14
D gene: -
CDR3 protein: CASSHKGHSSYNEQFF

V gene: TRBV9
D gene: -
CDR3 protein: CASSVWLQGEETQYF

V gene: TRBV7-9
D gene: -
CDR3 protein: CASSPGGVNGYTF

V gene: TRBV4-2
D gene: TRBD2
CDR3 protein: CASSQSSGSTDTQYF

V gene: TRBV6-5
D gene: -
CDR3 protein: CASSRDIRTEAFF

V gene: TRBV6-5
D gene: -
CDR3 protein: CASWRAYNEQFF

V gene: TRBV9
D gene: -
CDR3 protein: CASSAVTGRDTEAFF

V gene: TRBV6-6
D gene: -
CDR3 protein: CASKPSSGELFF

V gene: TRBV4-3
D gene: -
CDR3 protein: CASSQIGGPTSTQYF

V gene: TRBV6-1
D gene: -
CDR3 protein: CASSVGRYNEQFF

V gene: TRBV19
D gene: TRBD1
CDR3 protein: CASSMSRGLIYGYTF